A single sample is the source of the 4 T cell receptor beta chains below, sequenced in a study of cytomegalovirus exposure and HLA in healthy donors. PCR used 60 Vbeta primers and 13 Jbeta primers. This table comes from immunoSEQ multiplex PCR, and its TCRdb copy is limited to in-frame clones, with some not included. The table includes over 150,000 clones, over 65% detected once. The sample taken for sequencing was PBMCs. The origin of the receptors is a woman aged 40 to 49 in good health and CMV-seronegative.

This chain links TRBV6-1 with TRBJ2-7; no clear D. V was shortened by 1 base and J by 0 bases, with 13 bases between the two germline ends. The CDR3 totals 16 residues. Looked up from germline, CDR1 is MNHNS and CDR2 is SASEGT. The CDR3 DNA reads as TGTGCCAGCAGTGAAGGATCTACTCTAAACTCCTACGAGCAGTACTTC. Translation: CASSEGSTLNSYEQYF.

This chain links TRBV12-2 with TRBJ2-5; no check of the table's D call, TRBD1, against the DNA was made. TRBV12-2 is deemed a pseudogene. The CDR3 spans 18 residues. The CDR3 protein is CASRCILPGDRGQETQYF. As DNA, the CDR3 is TGTGCAAGTCGCTGCATCCTGCCAGGGGATAGGGGTCAAGAGACCCAGTACTTC.

The chain uses TRBV5-6 and TRBJ1-6, with D perhaps matching TRBD1 (5 bases). Per the germline V gene, CDR1 is SGHDT and CDR2 is YYEEEE. The CDR3 extends over 15 amino acids. V dropped 5 bases and J dropped 8 bases, with 17 bases sitting between them. CDR3 amino acids: CASRFTRVGDSPLHF. The CDR3 region has the DNA TGTGCCAGCAGGTTTACCAGGGTAGGGGATTCACCCCTCCACTTT. Complete variable domain (other parts from reference TRBV5-6 and TRBJ1-6): DAGVTQSPTHLIKTRGQQVTLRCSPKSGHDTVSWYQQALGQGPQFIFQYYEEEERQRGNFPDRFSGHQFPNYSSELNVNALLLGDSALYLCASRFTRVGDSPLHFGNGTRLTVT.

CDR3 sequence: CASRQGSNQPQHF. Written as DNA, the CDR3 is TGTGCCAGCAGACAGGGCAGCAATCAGCCCCAGCATTTT. The chain links TRBV9 to TRBJ1-5; D is possibly TRBD1 (6 bases). Trimming shortened V by 5 bases and J by 1 base, and 7 bases separated the two germline ends. CDR1 is SGDLS, CDR2 YYNGEE, per germline. The CDR3 sequence is 13 residues long. Complete variable domain (other parts from reference TRBV9 and TRBJ1-5): DSGVTQTPKHLITATGQRVTLRCSPRSGDLSVYWYQQSLDQGLQFLIQYYNGEERAKGNILERFSAQQFPDLHSELNLSSLELGDSALYFCASRQGSNQPQHFGDGTRLSIL.